This T cell receptor (beta chain) was identified in a study of shared clonotypes between healthy human individuals. Study background: A donor's plate count was three for CD4 naive and three for CD4 memory; CD8 naive had two and CD8 memory one.

Both subsets, CD45RA+ naive and CD45RA-negative memory, were split from the CD4+ cells. The assay used deep level. Repertoires were generated with immunoSEQ multiplex PCR, while TCRdb's copy carries only in-frame clones and drops some. The sample lists approximately 2.5 million clones; approximately 90% were seen once. The sample comprised naive CD4+ T cells sorted from blood. Subset meaning: CD45RA+ positively selected. The origin of this receptor is a man younger than 35 in good health.

The CDR3 sequence: CASRNRGLSNQPQHF. DNA of the CDR3: TGTGCCAGCAGAAACAGGGGTTTGAGCAATCAGCCCCAGCATTTT. The chain carries TRBV2 and TRBJ1-5, with 7 bases lining up with TRBD1. In germline, CDR1 is SNHLY, CDR2 FYNNEI. Trimming took 6 bases from V and 1 from J; bases not matched to a gene: 6. The CDR3 contains 15 residues.